This entry features one T cell receptor beta chain sequence. No antigen is known for it. The record originates from a study of T-cell memory formation after mild COVID-19. Study details: For the most part, TCR clusters were specific to one donor. Findings and caveats of the study: Certain responding clones were present in pre-infection memory, suggesting participation of cross-reactive memory. The main location of contracting CD4+ clones was CM and EM, and that of contracting CD8+ clones was EMRA. Specificity for SARS-CoV-2 was not confirmed among the second-wave clones peaking on day 37.

This CDR3 comprises 16 residues. Germline assignment: CDR1 SEHNR and CDR2 FQNEAQ (reference sequence). V was clipped by 3 bases and J by 8 bases, with 20 bases between them. One entry per CDR3 protein, called by TCRdb with MiXCR from the 5' RACE reads. Found here are some 300,000 distinct CDR3 sequences, 20% to 25% of them singletons; the top ten hold roughly 21%. The sequencing sample was made of PBMCs or a T cell subset sorted from them (not recorded which). The chain employs TRBV7-9 and TRBJ2-1, with D possibly matching TRBD2 (6 bases). This TCR came from a young man who had mild COVID-19 (a few samples of this study predate the infection). Cell type and time point are not known. CDR3 in amino acids: CASSFRGAGFGYEQFF. CDR3 coding DNA: TGTGCCAGCAGCTTCCGGGGCGCGGGGTTCGGATATGAGCAGTTCTTC.